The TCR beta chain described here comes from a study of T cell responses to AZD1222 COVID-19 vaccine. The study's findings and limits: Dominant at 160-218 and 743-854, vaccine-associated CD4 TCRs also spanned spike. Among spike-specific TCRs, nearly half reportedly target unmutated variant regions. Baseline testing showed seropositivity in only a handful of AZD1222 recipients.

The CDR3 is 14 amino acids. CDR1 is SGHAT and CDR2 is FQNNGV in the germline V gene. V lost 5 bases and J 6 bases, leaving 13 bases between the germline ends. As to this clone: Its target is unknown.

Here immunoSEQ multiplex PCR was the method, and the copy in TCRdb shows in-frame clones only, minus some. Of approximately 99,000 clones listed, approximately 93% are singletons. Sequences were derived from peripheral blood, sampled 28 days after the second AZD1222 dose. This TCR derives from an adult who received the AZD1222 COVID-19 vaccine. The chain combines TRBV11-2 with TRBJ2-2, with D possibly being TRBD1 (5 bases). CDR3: CASSPLTGPGELFF. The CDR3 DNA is TGTGCCAGCAGCCCCCTCACAGGACCCGGGGAGCTGTTTTTT.